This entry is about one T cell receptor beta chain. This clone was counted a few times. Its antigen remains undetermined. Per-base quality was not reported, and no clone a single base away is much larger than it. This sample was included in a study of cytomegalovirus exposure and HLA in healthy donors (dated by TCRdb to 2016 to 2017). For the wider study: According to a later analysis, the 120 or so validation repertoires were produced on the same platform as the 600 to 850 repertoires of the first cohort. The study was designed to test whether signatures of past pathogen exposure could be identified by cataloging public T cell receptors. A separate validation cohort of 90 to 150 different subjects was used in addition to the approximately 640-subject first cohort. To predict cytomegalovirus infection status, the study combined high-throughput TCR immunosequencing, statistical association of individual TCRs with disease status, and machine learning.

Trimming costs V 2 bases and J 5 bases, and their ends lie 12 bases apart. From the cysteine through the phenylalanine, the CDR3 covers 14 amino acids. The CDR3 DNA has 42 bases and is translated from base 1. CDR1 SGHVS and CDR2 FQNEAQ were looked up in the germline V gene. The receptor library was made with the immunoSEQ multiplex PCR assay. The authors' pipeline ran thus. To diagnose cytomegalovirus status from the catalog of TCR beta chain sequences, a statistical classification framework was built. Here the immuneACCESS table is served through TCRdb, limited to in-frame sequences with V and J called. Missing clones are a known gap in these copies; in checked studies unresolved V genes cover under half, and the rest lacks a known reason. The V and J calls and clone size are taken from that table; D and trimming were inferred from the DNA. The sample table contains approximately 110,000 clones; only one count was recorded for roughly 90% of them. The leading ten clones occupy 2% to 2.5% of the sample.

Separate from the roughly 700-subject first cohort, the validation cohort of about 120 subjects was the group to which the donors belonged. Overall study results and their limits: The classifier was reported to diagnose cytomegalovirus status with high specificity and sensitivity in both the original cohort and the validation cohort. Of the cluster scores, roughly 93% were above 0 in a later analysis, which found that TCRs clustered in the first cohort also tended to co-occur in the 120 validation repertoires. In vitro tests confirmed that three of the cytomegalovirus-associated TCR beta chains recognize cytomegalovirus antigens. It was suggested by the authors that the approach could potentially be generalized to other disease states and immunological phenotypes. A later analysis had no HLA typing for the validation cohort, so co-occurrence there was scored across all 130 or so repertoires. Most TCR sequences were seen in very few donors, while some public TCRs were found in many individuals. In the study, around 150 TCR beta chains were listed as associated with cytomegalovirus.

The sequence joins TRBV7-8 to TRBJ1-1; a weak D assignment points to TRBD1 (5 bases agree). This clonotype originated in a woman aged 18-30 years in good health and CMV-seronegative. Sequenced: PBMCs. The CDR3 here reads CASSLQGGYTEAFF. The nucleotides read TGTGCCAGCAGCTTACAGGGAGGGTATACTGAAGCTTTCTTT.